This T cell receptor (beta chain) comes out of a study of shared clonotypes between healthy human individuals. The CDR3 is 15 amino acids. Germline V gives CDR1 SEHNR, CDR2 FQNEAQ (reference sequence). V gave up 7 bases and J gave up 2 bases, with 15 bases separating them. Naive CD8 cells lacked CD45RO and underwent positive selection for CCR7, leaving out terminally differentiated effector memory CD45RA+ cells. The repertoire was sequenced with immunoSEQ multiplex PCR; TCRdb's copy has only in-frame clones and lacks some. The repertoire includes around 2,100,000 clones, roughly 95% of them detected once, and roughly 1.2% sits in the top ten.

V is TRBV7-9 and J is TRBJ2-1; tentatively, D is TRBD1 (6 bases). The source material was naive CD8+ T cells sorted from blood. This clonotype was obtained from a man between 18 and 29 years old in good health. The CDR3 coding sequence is TGTGCCAGCACCCGGACAGCCGCTCCCTACAATGAGCAGTTCTTC. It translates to CASTRTAAPYNEQFF. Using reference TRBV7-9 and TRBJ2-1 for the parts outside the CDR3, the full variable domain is DTGVSQNPRHKITKRGQNVTFRCDPISEHNRLYWYRQTLGQGPEFLTYFQNEAQLEKSRLLSDRFSAERPKGSFSTLEIQRTEQGDSAMYLCASTRTAAPYNEQFFGPGTRLTVL.